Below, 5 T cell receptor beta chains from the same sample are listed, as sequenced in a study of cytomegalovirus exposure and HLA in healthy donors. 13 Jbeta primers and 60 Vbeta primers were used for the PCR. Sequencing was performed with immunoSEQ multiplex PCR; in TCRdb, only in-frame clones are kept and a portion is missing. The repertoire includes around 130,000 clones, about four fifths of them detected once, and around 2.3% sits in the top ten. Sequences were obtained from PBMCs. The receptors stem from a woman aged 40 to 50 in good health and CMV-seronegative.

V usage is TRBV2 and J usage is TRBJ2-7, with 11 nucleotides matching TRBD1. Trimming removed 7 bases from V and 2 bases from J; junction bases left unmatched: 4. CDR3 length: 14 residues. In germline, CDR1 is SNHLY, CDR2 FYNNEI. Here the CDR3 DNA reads TGTGCCAGCACCGGACAGGGGGCGGCCTACGAGCAGTACTTC. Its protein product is CASTGQGAAYEQYF.

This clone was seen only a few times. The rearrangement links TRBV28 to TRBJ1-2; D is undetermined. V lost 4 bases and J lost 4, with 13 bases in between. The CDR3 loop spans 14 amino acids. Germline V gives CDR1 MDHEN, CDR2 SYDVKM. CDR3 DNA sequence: TGTGCCAGCAGTTATTCGGAGGGCCTCTATGGCTACACCTTC. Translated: CASSYSEGLYGYTF.

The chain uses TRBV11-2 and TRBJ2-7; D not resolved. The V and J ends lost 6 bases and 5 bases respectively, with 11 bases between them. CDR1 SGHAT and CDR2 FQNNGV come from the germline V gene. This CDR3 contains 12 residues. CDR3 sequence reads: CASSQNRDEQYF. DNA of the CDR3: TGTGCCAGCAGTCAAAACCGGGACGAGCAGTACTTC. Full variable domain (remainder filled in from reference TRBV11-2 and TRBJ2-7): EAGVAQSPRYKIIEKRQSVAFWCNPISGHATLYWYQQILGQGPKLLIQFQNNGVVDDSQLPKDRFSAERLKGVDSTLKIQPAKLEDSAVYLCASSQNRDEQYFGPGTRLTVT.

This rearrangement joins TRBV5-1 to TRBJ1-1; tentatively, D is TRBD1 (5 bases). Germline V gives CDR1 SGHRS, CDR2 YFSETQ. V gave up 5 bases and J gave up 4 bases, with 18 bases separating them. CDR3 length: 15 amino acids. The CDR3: CASRYTLVGGTEAFF. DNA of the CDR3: TGCGCCAGCAGATATACTTTGGTGGGGGGCACTGAAGCTTTCTTT.

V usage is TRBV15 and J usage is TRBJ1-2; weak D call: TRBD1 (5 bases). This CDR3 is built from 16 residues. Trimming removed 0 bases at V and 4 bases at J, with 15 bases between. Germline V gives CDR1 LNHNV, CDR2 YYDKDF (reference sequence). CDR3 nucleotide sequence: TGTGCCACCAGCAGAGATTACTCCGGGGGAGGCTATGGCTACACCTTC. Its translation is CATSRDYSGGGYGYTF.